These 21 T cell receptor beta chains were sequenced from one sample in a study of CD8 T cells in ankylosing spondylitis. TCRdb ran MiXCR on the 5' RACE reads and lists one entry per CDR3 protein. Altogether 100,000 to 150,000 distinct CDR3 sequences are present, approximately 9.7% being singletons, with the ten largest covering roughly 3.3%. The specimen was blood, either unsorted or a sorted T cell fraction (not recorded which). All receptors come from a male donor with ankylosing spondylitis or in good health (not recorded which).

This clonotype was picked up many times. The chain links TRBV7-2 to TRBJ2-5, with D maybe TRBD2 (7 bases). The V and J ends lost 1 base and 5 bases respectively, with 14 bases between them. The germline V gene encodes CDR1 SGHTA and CDR2 FQGNSA. CDR3 size: 15 residues. CDR3 in DNA: TGTGCCAGCAGCTTAGTATCGGGGGGCAGGGAGACCCAGTACTTC. It codes for CASSLVSGGRETQYF.

This clonotype was seen ten or more times. The chain combines TRBV24-1 with TRBJ2-1; D is uncertain. This CDR3 is 13 amino acids long. Germline assignment: CDR1 KGHDR and CDR2 SFDVKD. Trimming stripped 3 bases from V and 4 bases from J, with 6 bases between. DNA of the CDR3: TGTGCCACCAGTGATCTCGGGTACAATGAGCAGTTCTTC. Protein: CATSDLGYNEQFF.

This clonotype occurred many times. The rearrangement joins TRBV29-1 to TRBJ1-2; 10 nucleotides align to TRBD1. Germline loops: CDR1 SQVTM, CDR2 ANQGSEA. CDR3 length: 13 amino acids. Losses at the gene ends were 3 bases for V and 3 bases for J; bases not matched to a gene: 1. CDR3 nucleotide sequence: TGCAGCGTTGAGACAGGGGGCTACTATGGCTACACCTTC. Its translation: CSVETGGYYGYTF. Together with reference TRBV29-1 and TRBJ1-2, the CDR3 gives the full variable domain: SAVISQKPSRDICQRGTSLTIQCQVDSQVTMMFWYRQQPGQSLTLIATANQGSEATYESGFVIDKFPISRPNLTFSTLTVSNMSPEDSSIYLCSVETGGYYGYTFGSGTRLTVV.

This clonotype was observed many times. J is TRBJ2-7 and V is TRBV5-5; no reliable D call. Looked up from germline, CDR1 is SGHKS and CDR2 is YYEKEE (reference sequence). The germline V and J ends were trimmed by 1 base and 6 bases, with 14 bases remaining between them. This CDR3 is 14 amino acids long. This CDR3 reads CASSLRSWGGEQYF. CDR3 DNA: TGTGCCAGCAGCTTGCGATCCTGGGGTGGCGAGCAGTACTTC. The full variable domain, completed using reference TRBV5-5 and TRBJ2-7, is DAGVTQSPTHLIKTRGQQVTLRCSPISGHKSVSWYQQVLGQGPQFIFQYYEKEERGRGNFPDRFSARQFPNYSSELNVNALLLGDSALYLCASSLRSWGGEQYFGPGTRLTVT.

The chain is built from TRBV29-1 and TRBJ2-1; TRBD2 matches at 10 bases. V shed 6 bases, J shed 9 bases, and the junction held 11 bases outside the gene matches. CDR1 and CDR2 from the germline V gene are SQVTM and ANQGSEA. The CDR3 covers 14 residues. In DNA form, the CDR3 reads TGCAGCGTCGCCCCGGGACTAGCGTCGGGTGAGCAGTTCTTC. Translated, it gives CSVAPGLASGEQFF.

This clonotype was seen at least ten times. The chain recombines TRBV9 with TRBJ2-7, with D perhaps being TRBD1 or TRBD2 (6 bases each). The germline V gene has CDR1 SGDLS and CDR2 YYNGEE. This CDR3 has 15 amino acids. V gave up 4 bases and J gave up 4 bases, with 18 bases separating them. CDR3 DNA sequence: TGTGCCAGCAGCCCCGGCCTGGGGGGCCAATACGAGCAGTACTTC. Its translation: CASSPGLGGQYEQYF.

This clonotype was observed a handful of times. V usage is TRBV20-1 and J usage is TRBJ2-6, with D uncertain. Germline V gene lookup returns CDR1 DFQATT and CDR2 SNEGSKA (reference sequence). V was trimmed by 0 bases and J by 1 base, leaving 19 bases between them. This CDR3 is built from 19 residues. The CDR3 is CSARDRRVRSPSGANVLTF. The CDR3 region has the DNA TGCAGTGCTAGAGACCGCCGGGTCCGCTCCCCATCTGGGGCCAACGTCCTGACTTTC.

The table lists this clonotype with many counts. CDR3 region: CASSKLAGANYEQYF. Written as DNA, the CDR3 is TGTGCCAGCAGCAAACTAGCGGGAGCCAACTACGAGCAGTACTTC. The chain uses TRBV7-2 and TRBJ2-7, with 11 bases matching TRBD2. The CDR3 totals 15 residues. The V and J ends lost 5 bases and 3 bases, in that order; junction bases with no gene match: 6. Per germline, CDR1 SGHTA and CDR2 FQGNSA.

Ten or more counts support this clonotype. The chain joins TRBV5-1 to TRBJ2-3, with TRBD2 identical over 7 bases. The CDR3 sequence is 16 residues long. Germline V gene data show CDR1 as SGHRS and CDR2 as YFSETQ. The V segment lost 0 bases and the J segment 0 bases; nucleotides outside the gene matches: 4. CDR3 sequence reads: CASSLALAESTDTQYF. The CDR3 DNA follows: TGCGCCAGCAGCTTGGCGCTAGCGGAGAGCACAGATACGCAGTATTTT.

The sample holds many counts of this clonotype. This sequence joins TRBV5-1 and TRBJ1-2; D remains unclear. With 0 bases removed from V and 8 bases from J, the gap between germline ends came to 17 bases. The CDR3 spans 15 residues. Germline CDR1 is SGHRS and CDR2 is YFSETQ. DNA for the CDR3: TGCGCCAGCAGCTTGGGGCACCTTGGGGATGGCGGCTACACCTTC. Translated, it gives CASSLGHLGDGGYTF.

This clonotype occurred many times. This CDR3 reads CSASGTPIYTDTQYF. The DNA for the CDR3 is TGCAGTGCTTCCGGGACTCCTATCTACACAGATACGCAGTATTTT. V gene TRBV20-1 combines with J gene TRBJ2-3; TRBD2 is a possible D gene (6 bases). Per the germline V gene, CDR1 is DFQATT and CDR2 is SNEGSKA (reference sequence). V was cut by 5 bases and J by 2 bases, with 17 bases left in between. This CDR3 comprises 15 residues.

This clonotype was observed many times. The rearrangement uses TRBV20-1 and TRBJ2-5; TRBD2 aligns across 14 bases. CDR3 length: 16 residues. The ends lost 4 bases at V and 4 bases at J; junction bases unmatched: 8. The V gene's germline CDR1 is DFQATT and CDR2 SNEGSKA (reference sequence). CDR3 sequence reads: CSATRLAGGFSETQYF. DNA of the CDR3: TGCAGTGCTACGAGACTAGCGGGAGGGTTCTCAGAGACCCAGTACTTC.

This clonotype was counted a few times. The chain couples TRBV20-1 to TRBJ2-7; 10 bases are a match to TRBD1. Germline CDR1 DFQATT, CDR2 SNEGSKA (reference sequence). Losses at the gene ends were 2 bases for V and 5 bases for J; bases not matched to a gene: 3. This CDR3 is built from 13 residues. For the CDR3, the DNA is TGCAGTGCTAGATGGGACAGGGGTCACGAGCAGTACTTC. Translating it yields CSARWDRGHEQYF.

This clonotype showed up many times. This chain joins TRBV5-5 and TRBJ2-7; TRBD1 matches 10 bases. V was clipped by 6 bases and J by 3 bases; unmatched bases: 12. The CDR3 totals 16 residues. Per germline, CDR1 SGHKS and CDR2 YYEKEE (reference sequence). DNA for the CDR3: TGTGCCAGCATCGCAAACCCCGGGACAGGGGACTACGAGCAGTACTTC. Protein sequence: CASIANPGTGDYEQYF. The full variable domain, its missing parts supplied by reference TRBV5-5 and TRBJ2-7, is DAGVTQSPTHLIKTRGQQVTLRCSPISGHKSVSWYQQVLGQGPQFIFQYYEKEERGRGNFPDRFSARQFPNYSSELNVNALLLGDSALYLCASIANPGTGDYEQYFGPGTRLTVT.

The sample holds many counts of this clonotype. The chain employs TRBV15 and TRBJ2-1; D may be TRBD2 (6 bases). Germline lookup yields CDR1 LNHNV and CDR2 YYDKDF (reference sequence). The CDR3 consists of 15 residues. V lost 3 bases, J lost 8 bases, and 17 bases lay in between. The CDR3 loop reads CATSRRDRQVHEQFF. In nucleotides, the CDR3 is TGTGCCACCAGCAGGCGGGACCGGCAGGTCCATGAGCAGTTCTTC.

V usage is TRBV24-1 and J usage is TRBJ2-3; 12 bases are a match to TRBD2. This CDR3 spans 17 amino acids. V lost 9 bases, J lost 5 bases, and 14 bases stayed unmatched. The germline CDR1 and CDR2 sequences are KGHDR and SFDVKD. The CDR3 region is CATSRGGLAGGQDTQYF. Here the CDR3 DNA reads TGTGCCACCTCTCGCGGCGGGCTAGCGGGAGGGCAAGATACGCAGTATTTT.

This clonotype has just a few counts. This chain links TRBV24-1 with TRBJ1-5; 12 bases align to TRBD1. V lost 4 bases to trimming and J lost 1 base; unmatched junction nucleotides: 7. The CDR3 runs 18 residues. From germline, CDR1 is KGHDR and CDR2 SFDVKD. CDR3 residues: CATSDGTGGGGSNQPQHF. The CDR3 DNA sequence: TGTGCCACCAGTGACGGGACAGGGGGCGGGGGGAGCAATCAGCCCCAGCATTTT.

This clonotype was detected many times. The chain joins TRBV6-2 or TRBV6-3 to TRBJ1-1; a possible D gene is TRBD1 (5 bases). Trimming shortened V by 6 bases and J by 1 base, and 15 bases separated the two germline ends. Germline CDR1 MNHEY, CDR2 SVGEGT. This CDR3 is built from 15 residues. The CDR3 region has the DNA TGTGCCAGCAGAGACTGGGACGGAGAGAACACTGAAGCTTTCTTT. Amino acid sequence: CASRDWDGENTEAFF.

The sample holds many counts of this clonotype. The rearrangement joins TRBV3-1 to TRBJ2-7; tentative D call: TRBD1 (5 bases). CDR3 length equals 14 residues. Germline V gene sequence: CDR1 LGHDT, CDR2 YNNKEL (reference sequence). The V and J ends lost 2 bases and 3 bases respectively, with 11 bases between them. In DNA form, the CDR3 reads TGTGCCAGCAGCCAAACAGGTTTTCTCTACGAGCAGTACTTC. It codes for CASSQTGFLYEQYF.

This clonotype was seen many times. This chain links TRBV4-2 with TRBJ2-1, with 9 bases matching TRBD2. V was pared by 1 base and J by 7 bases, with 8 bases of the junction left unmatched. Germline V gene lookup returns CDR1 LGHNA and CDR2 YNFKEQ. The length of the CDR3 is 16 residues. Here the CDR3 DNA reads TGTGCCAGCAGCCAAGGCGCGGGAGGGTCGTCAAATGAGCAGTTCTTC. Translation gives CASSQGAGGSSNEQFF.

This clonotype was detected many times. CDR3 protein: CAISESVVPAVGQYF. The CDR3 bases are TGTGCCATCAGTGAGTCGGTAGTCCCAGCCGTCGGGCAGTACTTC. The V call is TRBV10-3, the J call TRBJ2-7; D call uncertain. Per the germline V gene, CDR1 is ENHRY and CDR2 is SYGVKD. This CDR3 has 15 amino acids. Trimming cost V 0 bases and J 9 bases, with 18 bases left between them.